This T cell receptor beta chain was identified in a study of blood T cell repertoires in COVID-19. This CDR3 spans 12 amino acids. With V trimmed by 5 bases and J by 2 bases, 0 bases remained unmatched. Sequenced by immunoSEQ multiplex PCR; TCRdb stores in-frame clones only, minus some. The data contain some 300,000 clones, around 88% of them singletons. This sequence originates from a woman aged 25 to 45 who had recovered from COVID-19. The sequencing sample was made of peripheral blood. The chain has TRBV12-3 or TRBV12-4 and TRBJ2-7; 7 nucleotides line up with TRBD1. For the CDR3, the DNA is TGTGCCAGCAGTCAGGGGGCCTACGAGCAGTACTTC. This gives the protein CASSQGAYEQYF.